These 29 T cell receptor beta chains were sequenced from one sample in a study of blood T cell repertoires in COVID-19. The table came from immunoSEQ multiplex PCR; TCRdb's copy has only in-frame clones and leaves some out. The sample includes under 150,000 clones, 70% to 90% seen only once; the top ten take more than 7.5%. The specimen was peripheral blood. The receptors were sampled from a woman aged 55-70 years with COVID-19, enrolled during active disease.

This chain links TRBV7-3 with TRBJ1-2; 8 bases match TRBD1. This CDR3 region has 14 residues. Germline values: CDR1 SGHTA, CDR2 FQGTGA. After removal of 5 bases from V and 4 bases from J, the junction contained 6 bases not matched to a gene. The CDR3 here is CASSETGDSYGYTF. CDR3 coding DNA: TGTGCCAGCAGCGAGACAGGGGATAGCTATGGCTACACCTTC. The full variable domain, rest sourced from reference TRBV7-3 and TRBJ1-2, is GAGVSQTPSNKVTEKGKYVELRCDPISGHTALYWYRQSLGQGPEFLIYFQGTGAADDSGLPNDRFFAVRPEGSVSTLKIQRTERGDSAVYLCASSETGDSYGYTFGSGTRLTVV.

CDR3 DNA sequence: TGTGCCAGCAGTACGACAGGGCCGGGAGCCGGGGAGCTGTTTTTT. Translated: CASSTTGPGAGELFF. The genes are TRBV27 and TRBJ2-2, with a possible D match to TRBD1 (7 bases). From germline, CDR1 is MNHEY and CDR2 SMNVEV (reference sequence). CDR3 length equals 15 residues. The V and J ends lost 5 bases and 6 bases respectively, with 16 bases between them.

The V gene is TRBV27, the J gene TRBJ1-4; TRBD1 matches 8 bases. There are 13 residues in the CDR3. V shed 5 bases and J 8 bases; nucleotides not matched to a gene: 4. Germline-derived CDR1 and CDR2 are MNHEY and SMNVEV (reference sequence). The CDR3 DNA sequence: TGTGCCAGCAGTACAGGGGACAGGGAAAAACTGTTTTTT. Its protein product is CASSTGDREKLFF. The full variable domain, in which reference TRBV27 and TRBJ1-4 provide the parts outside the CDR3, is EAQVTQNPRYLITVTGKKLTVTCSQNMNHEYMSWYRQDPGLGLRQIYYSMNVEVTDKGDVPEGYKVSRKEKRNFPLILESPSPNQTSLYFCASSTGDREKLFFGSGTQLSVL.

CDR3 nucleotides: TGTGCCAGCAGCCAAGGACCGGGATCGAACACCGGGGAGCTGTTTTTT. Its translation: CASSQGPGSNTGELFF. The chain has TRBV3-1 (or the pseudogene TRBV3-2) and TRBJ2-2, with D maybe TRBD2 (5 bases). The CDR3 runs 16 residues. V lost 1 base to trimming and J lost 0 bases, with 9 bases between them. Germline CDR1 LGHDT, CDR2 YNNKEL (reference sequence).

The chain employs TRBV5-4 and TRBJ1-1; 9 bases map to TRBD1. V dropped 4 bases and J dropped 0; count of bases not matched to a gene: 7. The CDR3 loop spans 16 amino acids. CDR1 is SGHNT and CDR2 is YYREEE in the germline V gene (reference sequence). The CDR3 bases are TGTGCCAGCAGCCCTACCCGGGACAGGGTGAACACTGAAGCTTTCTTT. As protein: CASSPTRDRVNTEAFF.

This chain's CDR3 is CASSKEASTEAFF. The CDR3 region has the DNA TGTGCCAGCAGCAAAGAAGCGAGCACTGAAGCTTTCTTT. The chain recombines TRBV21-1 with TRBJ1-1. TRBV21-1 is an annotated pseudogene. The CDR3 length is 13 residues.

The CDR3 DNA reads TGTGCCACCAGCAGAGATGTAGGAGGGGCAGAGAGCGAGACCCAGTACTTC. This translates into CATSRDVGGAESETQYF. This sequence joins TRBV15 and TRBJ2-5, with a tentative D call TRBD2 (6 bases). CDR1 is LNHNV, CDR2 YYDKDF, per germline (reference sequence). This CDR3 comprises 17 residues. Deletions cut 0 bases from V and 5 bases from J, with 19 bases between.

J is TRBJ2-1 and V is TRBV27; maybe TRBD2 (6 bases). V was clipped by 4 bases and J by 3 bases, with 16 bases between them. The CDR3 has 16 residues. Germline V gene data show CDR1 as MNHEY and CDR2 as SMNVEV (reference sequence). CDR3 DNA: TGTGCCAGCAGTTCGAACATAGCGGCGAGCTACAATGAGCAGTTCTTC. Protein sequence: CASSSNIAASYNEQFF.

The chain carries TRBV9 and TRBJ2-1, with 15 bases matching TRBD2. The CDR3 consists of 16 residues. V was clipped by 4 bases and J by 10 bases; unmatched bases: 9. The germline gives CDR1 SGDLS, CDR2 YYNGEE. The CDR3 here is CASSRGLAGGPKEQFF. CDR3 nucleotides: TGTGCCAGCAGCCGAGGACTAGCGGGGGGGCCTAAAGAGCAGTTCTTC.

The gene calls are TRBV7-2 and TRBJ1-1; D is uncertain. V shed 5 bases and J shed 1 base, with 11 bases lying between them. The CDR3 extends over 14 amino acids. The germline V gene has CDR1 SGHTA and CDR2 FQGNSA. CDR3 residues: CASSADWQNTEAFF. The CDR3 coding sequence is TGTGCCAGCAGCGCTGATTGGCAGAACACTGAAGCTTTCTTT.

The V and J genes are TRBV6-5 and TRBJ2-1; TRBD2 matches at 8 bases. CDR1 is MNHEY, CDR2 SVGAGI, per germline. With V trimmed by 6 bases and J by 1 base, 5 bases remained unmatched. The CDR3 is made up of 15 amino acids. This CDR3 reads CASRIGTSSYNEQFF. CDR3 DNA sequence: TGTGCCAGCAGGATTGGGACTAGTTCCTACAATGAGCAGTTCTTC.

This clone was counted once. The chain has TRBV19 and TRBJ1-1; the D gene is possibly TRBD1 (6 bases). Germline CDR1 LNHDA, CDR2 SQIVND (reference sequence). V was shortened by 4 bases and J by 3 bases, with 12 bases between the two germline ends. The CDR3 has 14 amino acids. CDR3 in amino acids: CASSTGQRDTEAFF. CDR3 nucleotide sequence: TGTGCCAGTAGTACAGGACAGAGGGACACTGAAGCTTTCTTT.

This chain joins TRBV5-1 and TRBJ2-5; D is possibly TRBD1 (6 bases). The CDR3 is 15 residues long. Germline CDR1 SGHRS, CDR2 YFSETQ. Trimming stripped 3 bases from V and 4 bases from J, with 16 bases between. CDR3 sequence: CASSSADSFRETQYF. The DNA for the CDR3 is TGCGCCAGCAGCTCCGCGGACAGTTTCAGAGAGACCCAGTACTTC.

V and J are TRBV7-9 and TRBJ1-1, with TRBD1 identical over 8 bases. Looked up from germline, CDR1 is SEHNR and CDR2 is FQNEAQ (reference sequence). Losses at the gene ends were 4 bases for V and 2 bases for J; bases not matched to a gene: 6. This CDR3 is built from 15 residues. Here the CDR3 reads CASSSQGGLNTEAFF. The CDR3, as DNA: TGTGCCAGCAGCTCACAGGGGGGGCTAAACACTGAAGCTTTCTTT.

J is TRBJ1-2 and V is TRBV4-3; 9 nucleotides agree with TRBD1. Germline lookup yields CDR1 LGHNA and CDR2 YSLEER. There are 18 residues in the CDR3. Germline trimming cut 1 base from V and 1 base from J; bases unmatched to any gene: 10. The CDR3 region has the DNA TGCGCCAGCAGCCAAGGCGTACCACAGGGGGCCGGTAACTATGGCTACACCTTC. Its translation: CASSQGVPQGAGNYGYTF.

This clone was detected only once. The chain recombines TRBV9 with TRBJ1-3, with 11 bases lining up with TRBD1. CDR3 length: 17 residues. V gave up 3 bases and J gave up 2 bases; unmatched junction bases: 7. Germline loops: CDR1 SGDLS, CDR2 YYNGEE. CDR3 in DNA: TGTGCCAGCAGCGATAGGACAGGGGGCGTAACTGGAAACACCATATATTTT. Translating gives CASSDRTGGVTGNTIYF.

The genes are TRBV2 and TRBJ2-3; 8 bases align to TRBD2. Per the germline V gene, CDR1 is SNHLY and CDR2 is FYNNEI. J was trimmed by 3 bases and V by 0 bases; bases with no gene match: 8. The CDR3 covers 17 residues. The DNA of the CDR3 is TGTGCCAGCAGTGAAGCGCGGTGGGCGGGGGGAACAGATACGCAGTATTTT. Translated, it gives CASSEARWAGGTDTQYF. The whole variable domain, filled in from reference TRBV2 and TRBJ2-3, reads EPEVTQTPSHQVTQMGQEVILRCVPISNHLYFYWYRQILGQKVEFLVSFYNNEISEKSEIFDDQFSVERPDGSNFTLKIRSTKLEDSAMYFCASSEARWAGGTDTQYFGPGTRLTVL.

The chain recombines TRBV7-9 with TRBJ2-1; D may be TRBD2 (5 bases). Trimming removed 2 bases at V and 5 bases at J, with 16 bases between. The germline CDR1 and CDR2 sequences are SEHNR and FQNEAQ (reference sequence). This CDR3 spans 16 amino acids. The CDR3 region has the DNA TGTGCCAGCAGCTTACTGTTGTTAGCGTCGGACAATGAGCAGTTCTTC. Protein sequence: CASSLLLLASDNEQFF.

V and J are TRBV19 and TRBJ2-3, with D perhaps TRBD2 (5 bases). The V and J ends lost 7 bases and 5 bases respectively, with 19 bases between them. The germline V gene encodes CDR1 LNHDA and CDR2 SQIVND (reference sequence). The CDR3 is 15 residues long. The CDR3 DNA follows: TGTGCCAGTACCACTCGGGCAGGAGGAGGAGATACGCAGTATTTT. Translation gives CASTTRAGGGDTQYF.

This chain links TRBV7-2 with TRBJ1-1, with D perhaps matching TRBD1 (5 bases). V was clipped by 5 bases and J by 7 bases, with 23 bases between them. Germline V gene data show CDR1 as SGHTA and CDR2 as FQGNSA. This CDR3 contains 16 residues. CDR3 DNA: TGTGCCAGCAGCCTCGTCCGCCTGACAGAGTGGGGTGAAGCTTTCTTT. It is translated as CASSLVRLTEWGEAFF.

The rearrangement joins TRBV7-8 to TRBJ1-1; the D is unclear. Germline-derived CDR1 and CDR2 are SGHVS and FQNEAQ. V lost 5 bases and J 3 bases, leaving 16 bases between the germline ends. CDR3 length: 15 amino acids. CDR3 protein: CASSLPPREDTEAFF. The CDR3 nucleotides are TGTGCCAGCAGCCTACCCCCCCGGGAGGACACTGAAGCTTTCTTT. Supplemented by reference TRBV7-8 and TRBJ1-1, the full variable domain reads GAGVSQSPRYKVAKRGQDVALRCDPISGHVSLFWYQQALGQGPEFLTYFQNEAQLDKSGLPSDRFFAERPEGSVSTLKIQRTQQEDSAVYLCASSLPPREDTEAFFGQGTRLTVV.

V gene TRBV5-1 combines with J gene TRBJ1-6, with D hard to call. The CDR3 has 15 amino acids. The V end was cut by 2 bases, the J end by 5 bases, with 11 bases between. From germline, CDR1 is SGHRS and CDR2 YFSETQ. The CDR3 DNA sequence: TGCGCCAGCAGCTTATCGGGTACCGATAATTCACCCCTCCACTTT. It translates to CASSLSGTDNSPLHF. The full variable domain, rest sourced from reference TRBV5-1 and TRBJ1-6, is KAGVTQTPRYLIKTRGQQVTLSCSPISGHRSVSWYQQTPGQGLQFLFEYFSETQRNKGNFPGRFSGRQFSNSRSEMNVSTLELGDSALYLCASSLSGTDNSPLHFGNGTRLTVT.

This clone was detected only once. V and J are TRBV30 and TRBJ2-3; D remains unclear. The CDR3 loop spans 14 amino acids. Trimming shortened V by 2 bases and J by 4 bases, and 13 bases separated the two germline ends. Germline V gene data show CDR1 as GTSNPN and CDR2 as SVGIG (reference sequence). The CDR3 loop reads CAWSPPESPDTQYF. DNA for the CDR3: TGTGCCTGGAGTCCTCCTGAGAGCCCAGATACGCAGTATTTT.

J is TRBJ2-7 and V is TRBV6-5, with TRBD2 matching 7 bases. The CDR3 consists of 13 residues. The germline V gene encodes CDR1 MNHEY and CDR2 SVGAGI. The J segment lost 5 bases and the V segment lost 0 bases, leaving 1 base of the junction unmatched. This CDR3 reads CASSYSSGDEQYF. The DNA of the CDR3 is TGTGCCAGCAGTTACTCGAGCGGGGACGAGCAGTACTTC.

This sequence joins TRBV7-9 and TRBJ1-2; D is unresolved. The ends were cut back, 1 base at V and 0 bases at J, with 15 bases in the middle. The CDR3 length is 17 residues. Per the germline V gene, CDR1 is SEHNR and CDR2 is FQNEAQ (reference sequence). CDR3 in amino acids: CASSLELRLPSNYGYTF. CDR3 DNA: TGTGCCAGCAGCTTAGAACTTCGACTCCCATCTAACTATGGCTACACCTTC. Full variable domain (rest looked up from reference TRBV7-9 and TRBJ1-2): DTGVSQNPRHKITKRGQNVTFRCDPISEHNRLYWYRQTLGQGPEFLTYFQNEAQLEKSRLLSDRFSAERPKGSFSTLEIQRTEQGDSAMYLCASSLELRLPSNYGYTFGSGTRLTVV.

The V gene is TRBV2, the J gene TRBJ1-6; D remains ambiguous. V dropped 6 bases and J dropped 3 bases, with 12 bases sitting between them. This CDR3 comprises 15 residues. Germline V gene data show CDR1 as SNHLY and CDR2 as FYNNEI. Here the CDR3 reads CASRIEGFYNSPLHF. In DNA form, the CDR3 reads TGTGCCAGCAGAATAGAGGGTTTCTATAATTCACCCCTCCACTTT.

The V gene is TRBV7-3, the J gene TRBJ2-7; a possible D gene is TRBD2 (5 bases). The CDR3 totals 13 residues. Germline CDR1 reads SGHTA; CDR2 reads FQGTGA. Trimming stripped 5 bases from V and 5 bases from J, with 13 bases between. The DNA of the CDR3 is TGTGCCAGCAGCCGGGCCCCGCGGGACGAGCAGTACTTC. This translates into CASSRAPRDEQYF.

The chain links TRBV24-1 to TRBJ1-4; the match to TRBD1 covers 7 bases. J was trimmed by 7 bases and V by 2 bases; bases with no gene match: 9. This CDR3 has 16 residues. In germline, CDR1 is KGHDR, CDR2 SFDVKD. CDR3: CATSDSIDRVGEKLFF. CDR3 sequence (DNA): TGTGCCACCAGTGATTCCATAGACAGGGTTGGTGAAAAACTGTTTTTT.

CDR3 sequence (DNA): TGTGCCAGCAGCTCCGGAGGGGGAGGGAGGGGCTATGGCTACACCTTC. Its translation is CASSSGGGGRGYGYTF. The rearrangement joins TRBV13 to TRBJ1-2; D perhaps matches TRBD1 (6 bases). V was shortened by 4 bases and J by 4 bases, with 19 bases between the two germline ends. CDR1 PRHDT and CDR2 FYEKMQ come from the germline V gene (reference sequence). This CDR3 is 16 amino acids long.